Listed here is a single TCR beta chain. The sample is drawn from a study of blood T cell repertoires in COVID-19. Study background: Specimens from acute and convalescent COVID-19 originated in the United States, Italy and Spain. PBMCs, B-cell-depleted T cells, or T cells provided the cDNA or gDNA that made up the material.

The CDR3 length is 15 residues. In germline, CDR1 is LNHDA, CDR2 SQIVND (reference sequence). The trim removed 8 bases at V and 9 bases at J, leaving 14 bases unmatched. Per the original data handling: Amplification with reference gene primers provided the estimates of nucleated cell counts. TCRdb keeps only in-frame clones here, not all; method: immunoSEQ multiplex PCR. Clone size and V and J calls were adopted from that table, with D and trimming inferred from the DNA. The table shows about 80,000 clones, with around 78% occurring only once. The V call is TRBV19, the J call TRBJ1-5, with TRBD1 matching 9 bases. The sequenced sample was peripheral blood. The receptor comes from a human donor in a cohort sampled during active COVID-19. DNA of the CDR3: TGTGCCAGTGAACCCGGGACAGGGCCTCAGGGGCCCCAGCATTTT. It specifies CASEPGTGPQGPQHF.